This TCR beta chain was profiled in a study of blood T cell repertoires in COVID-19. Study-wide context: Whether acute or convalescent, the COVID-19 samples came from the United States, Italy and Spain. From T cells, B-cell-depleted T cells, or PBMCs came the material, which was cDNA or gDNA.

It was during active infection that Seattle patients were enrolled and then longitudinally followed. Unmatched junction bases numbered 0, after V lost 4 bases and J lost 1 base. The CDR3 contains 15 residues. Germline assignment: CDR1 SGHAT and CDR2 FQDESV (reference sequence). In the original analysis: Quantification of nucleated cells was approximated via reference gene primer amplification. Only in-frame clones appear in the TCRdb table, and some are missing; sequencing was by immunoSEQ multiplex PCR. For V, J and clone size, that table is used; D and trimming come from the DNA. The data hold fewer than 700,000 clones, with roughly 91% observed a single time.

The sequenced sample consisted of peripheral blood. This TCR was recovered from a woman between 50 and 59 years old with COVID-19, enrolled during active disease. This sequence joins TRBV11-1 and TRBJ2-1; TRBD2 matches at 11 bases. CDR3 nucleotides: TGTGCCAGCAGCTCTAGCGGGGGGTCCTACAATGAGCAGTTCTTC. Protein: CASSSSGGSYNEQFF.